These 26 T cell receptor beta chains were sequenced from one sample in a study of glioma-infiltrating T cells after dendritic cell vaccination. Method: immunoSEQ multiplex PCR; TCRdb's copy keeps in-frame clones and lacks some. The repertoire holds approximately 82,000 clones, with roughly 89% as singletons. The specimen comprised blood, sampled before dendritic cell vaccination. Receptor source: a human donor with glioblastoma.

The J gene is TRBJ1-1, the V gene TRBV30; D remains ambiguous. The CDR3 has 13 residues. Germline CDR1 GTSNPN, CDR2 SVGIG (reference sequence). V was clipped by 4 bases and J by 5 bases, with 14 bases between them. The CDR3 nucleotides are TGTGCCTGGACCGAAGGGAGTTCAACTGAAGCTTTCTTT. Protein: CAWTEGSSTEAFF. The full variable domain, completed using reference TRBV30 and TRBJ1-1, is SQTIHQWPATLVQPVGSPLSLECTVEGTSNPNLYWYRQAAGRGLQLLFYSVGIGQISSEVPQNLSASRPQDRQFILSSKKLLLSDSGFYLCAWTEGSSTEAFFGQGTRLTVV.

The V and J genes are TRBV5-4 and TRBJ2-7; TRBD2 matches 13 bases. From germline, CDR1 is SGHNT and CDR2 YYREEE (reference sequence). The CDR3 contains 16 residues. Losses at the gene ends were 3 bases for V and 4 bases for J; bases not matched to a gene: 7. In DNA, the CDR3 is TGTGCCAGCAGCTCACCCGGGACTAGCGGGATTTACGAGCAGTACTTC. It codes for CASSSPGTSGIYEQYF.

The gene calls are TRBV10-2 and TRBJ1-4; D remains ambiguous. The CDR3 is 13 residues long. The V end lost 7 bases, the J end lost 4 bases, and 10 bases lay between the germline ends. Germline V gene lookup returns CDR1 WSHSY and CDR2 SAAADI. In DNA, the CDR3 is TGCGCCAGCACAAAGAGAGATAATGAAAAACTGTTTTTT. Translated: CASTKRDNEKLFF.

The CDR3 DNA sequence: TGTGCCAGCAGTGAACGAGGGTACGGAAACACCATATATTTT. Its translation is CASSERGYGNTIYF. V usage is TRBV6-1 and J usage is TRBJ1-3; unclear D gene. The V end was cut by 2 bases, the J end by 4 bases, with 9 bases between. In germline, CDR1 is MNHNS, CDR2 SASEGT. CDR3 length equals 14 residues.

The table lists this clone with a count of one. V usage is TRBV30 and J usage is TRBJ1-1; unclear D gene. The CDR3 extends over 13 amino acids. The V gene's germline CDR1 is GTSNPN and CDR2 SVGIG (reference sequence). V gave up 2 bases and J gave up 1 base, with 8 bases separating them. This CDR3 reads CAWSMTRNTEAFF. CDR3 in DNA: TGTGCCTGGAGTATGACAAGGAACACTGAAGCTTTCTTT.

The chain couples TRBV5-1 to TRBJ1-1; 9 bases match TRBD1. The length of the CDR3 is 13 residues. CDR1 is SGHRS, CDR2 YFSETQ, per germline. After removal of 4 bases from V and 9 bases from J, the junction contained 7 bases not matched to a gene. CDR3 amino acids: CASSPAGTGQAFF. In DNA form, the CDR3 reads TGCGCCAGCAGCCCCGCCGGGACAGGGCAAGCTTTCTTT.

CDR3 protein: CASSFTGISYNEQFF. CDR3 coding DNA: TGCGCCAGCAGCTTCACAGGAATTTCCTACAATGAGCAGTTCTTC. V usage is TRBV5-1 and J usage is TRBJ2-1; a weak D match, TRBD1 (5 bases). This CDR3 has 15 amino acids. The germline V gene has CDR1 SGHRS and CDR2 YFSETQ. Trimming pared 2 bases from V and 1 base from J, leaving 10 bases between.

The chain uses TRBV7-3 and TRBJ1-1; TRBD1 matches 7 bases. The CDR3 contains 14 residues. Losses at the gene ends were 1 base for V and 4 bases for J; bases not matched to a gene: 3. The germline CDR1 and CDR2 sequences are SGHTA and FQGTGA. The CDR3: CASSLNRGSTEAFF. CDR3 DNA sequence: TGTGCCAGCAGCTTAAACAGGGGTAGCACTGAAGCTTTCTTT.

The chain joins TRBV29-1 to TRBJ2-2; D remains unclear. Trimming removed 1 base at V and 0 bases at J, with 6 bases between. Germline CDR1 and CDR2: SQVTM and ANQGSEA. The CDR3 consists of 14 residues. The CDR3 DNA follows: TGCAGCGTTGAAGGGAGATCGAACACCGGGGAGCTGTTTTTT. This translates into CSVEGRSNTGELFF.

V usage is TRBV5-5 and J usage is TRBJ2-5; perhaps TRBD1 as D (6 bases). The ends were cut back, 2 bases at V and 5 bases at J, with 10 bases in the middle. This CDR3 has 13 residues. Germline CDR1 reads SGHKS; CDR2 reads YYEKEE (reference sequence). The CDR3 is CASSFRGEETQYF. CDR3 coding DNA: TGTGCCAGCAGCTTCAGGGGAGAGGAGACCCAGTACTTC.

V usage is TRBV25-1 and J usage is TRBJ2-7, with TRBD1 identical over 9 bases. Germline V gene data show CDR1 as MGHDK and CDR2 as SYGVNS. This CDR3 has 16 amino acids. Trimming removed 3 bases from V and 3 bases from J; junction bases left unmatched: 9. The CDR3 DNA reads as TGTGCCAGCAGTGACTCCTTCGGGACAGGGAACTACGAGCAGTACTTC. Its translation: CASSDSFGTGNYEQYF.

This chain joins TRBV11-3 and TRBJ2-3; D might be TRBD1 (5 bases). Germline values: CDR1 SGHNT, CDR2 YENEEA. This CDR3 comprises 14 residues. Trimming removed 1 base at V and 6 bases at J, with 11 bases between. Here the CDR3 reads CASSLVRDGDTQYF. The CDR3 DNA reads as TGTGCCAGCAGCTTAGTCAGGGATGGGGATACGCAGTATTTT.

The chain employs TRBV7-2 and TRBJ1-2, with 10 nucleotides matching TRBD1. CDR1 is SGHTA, CDR2 FQGNSA, per germline. The J segment lost 3 bases and the V segment lost 5 bases, leaving 9 bases of the junction unmatched. The CDR3 is 16 residues long. CDR3 coding DNA: TGTGCCAGCAGCCCAATAGGGACAGGGGCGTACTATGGCTACACCTTC. The encoded protein is CASSPIGTGAYYGYTF.

This chain joins TRBV30 and TRBJ1-2; 8 bases align to TRBD1. V gave up 2 bases and J gave up 5 bases; unmatched junction bases: 10. Looked up from germline, CDR1 is GTSNPN and CDR2 is SVGIG (reference sequence). The CDR3 is made up of 15 amino acids. CDR3 protein: CAWSPQDRVGYGYTF. The CDR3 DNA reads TGTGCCTGGAGTCCCCAGGACAGGGTAGGGTATGGCTACACCTTC.

This sequence joins TRBV9 and TRBJ2-7; TRBD1 agrees at 10 bases. Germline V gene sequence: CDR1 SGDLS, CDR2 YYNGEE. The CDR3 is 17 amino acids. V lost 0 bases, J lost 2 bases, and 8 bases stayed unmatched. The CDR3 nucleotides are TGTGCCAGCAGCGTAGGGGTGGGGGACAGGGGCCCCTACGAGCAGTACTTC. Translating it yields CASSVGVGDRGPYEQYF. Full variable domain (outside the CDR3, taken from reference TRBV9 and TRBJ2-7): DSGVTQTPKHLITATGQRVTLRCSPRSGDLSVYWYQQSLDQGLQFLIQYYNGEERAKGNILERFSAQQFPDLHSELNLSSLELGDSALYFCASSVGVGDRGPYEQYFGPGTRLTVT.

V is TRBV18 and J is TRBJ1-2, with 7 nucleotides matching TRBD1. The CDR3 consists of 15 residues. V was clipped by 2 bases and J by 4 bases; unmatched bases: 7. Looked up from germline, CDR1 is KGHSH and CDR2 is LQKENI. Here the CDR3 reads CASSPRQGGAYGYTF. CDR3 sequence (DNA): TGTGCCAGCTCACCAAGACAGGGTGGCGCCTATGGCTACACCTTC.

J is TRBJ1-5 and V is TRBV15; TRBD1 aligns across 9 bases. The germline V gene encodes CDR1 LNHNV and CDR2 YYDKDF (reference sequence). This CDR3 is built from 18 residues. J gave up 7 bases and V 1 base, and 14 bases lay outside the gene matches. The CDR3 region has the DNA TGTGCCACCAGCAGAGGGACCGGGACAGGGTTTCGGGGCCAGCCCCAGCATTTT. Protein: CATSRGTGTGFRGQPQHF.

This rearrangement joins TRBV11-3 to TRBJ2-1; D may be TRBD2 (6 bases). The CDR3 is 15 residues long. The germline V gene has CDR1 SGHNT and CDR2 YENEEA. V shed 4 bases and J shed 10 bases, with 20 bases lying between them. The CDR3 loop is CASSSEPTIGSEQFF. CDR3 bases: TGTGCCAGCAGCTCCGAACCTACCATCGGGAGCGAGCAGTTCTTC.

CDR3 DNA sequence: TGCGCCAGCGGGGACAGTAGCAATCAGCCCCAGCATTTT. Protein product: CASGDSSNQPQHF. The chain carries TRBV10-2 and TRBJ1-5, with 7 bases fitting TRBD1. After removal of 8 bases from V and 0 bases from J, the junction contained 1 base not matched to a gene. Per the germline V gene, CDR1 is WSHSY and CDR2 is SAAADI. The CDR3 is made up of 13 amino acids.

This clone was recorded only once. The chain couples TRBV21-1 to TRBJ1-1; the table's D call TRBD1 went unverified against the DNA. TRBV21-1 is recorded as a pseudogene. CDR3 length: 14 residues. The CDR3, as DNA: TGTGCCAGCAGCAATGGGGACAGGAACACTGAAGCTTTCTTT. The encoded protein is CASSNGDRNTEAFF.

The chain joins TRBV7-9 to TRBJ1-1, with D possibly being TRBD1 (6 bases). The CDR3 length is 16 residues. V lost 4 bases and J 2 bases, leaving 17 bases between the germline ends. Germline CDR1 reads SEHNR; CDR2 reads FQNEAQ (reference sequence). CDR3 protein: CASSSRDILGNTEAFF. Written as DNA, the CDR3 is TGTGCCAGCAGCTCACGGGACATTTTAGGAAACACTGAAGCTTTCTTT.

The chain recombines TRBV5-1 with TRBJ1-5; D perhaps matches TRBD1 (6 bases). Trimming removed 1 base at V and 6 bases at J, with 14 bases between. The CDR3 has 15 amino acids. The germline CDR1 and CDR2 sequences are SGHRS and YFSETQ. Written as DNA, the CDR3 is TGCGCCAGCAGCTTGTTGGGGGCGCCGGGTCAGCCCCAGCATTTT. Amino acid sequence: CASSLLGAPGQPQHF. Full variable domain (missing parts from reference TRBV5-1 and TRBJ1-5): KAGVTQTPRYLIKTRGQQVTLSCSPISGHRSVSWYQQTPGQGLQFLFEYFSETQRNKGNFPGRFSGRQFSNSRSEMNVSTLELGDSALYLCASSLLGAPGQPQHFGDGTRLSIL.

The chain employs TRBV6-1 and TRBJ2-1; possibly TRBD2 for D (6 bases). Trimming stripped 5 bases from V and 4 bases from J, with 15 bases between. Germline CDR1 MNHNS, CDR2 SASEGT. The CDR3 loop spans 15 amino acids. The CDR3 reads CASSNEDAGYNEQFF. The DNA for the CDR3 is TGTGCCAGCAGTAATGAGGACGCGGGGTACAATGAGCAGTTCTTC.

Only a few counts were recorded for this clone. The chain has TRBV6-4 and TRBJ2-1; 11 bases are a match to TRBD2. The germline V gene encodes CDR1 MRHNA and CDR2 SNTAGT. The length of the CDR3 is 16 residues. Trimming cost V 4 bases and J 4 bases; bases outside gene matches: 6. The DNA of the CDR3 is TGTGCCAGCAGTGCCGTAGCGGGGGGGCCATACAATGAGCAGTTCTTC. It yields the protein CASSAVAGGPYNEQFF.

In regard to this clone: The junction departs from germline at one end; a sequencing error may be responsible. The gene calls are TRBV6-5 and TRBJ2-7, with D possibly being TRBD1 (6 bases). CDR1 is MNHEY, CDR2 SVGAGI, per germline. The CDR3 sequence is 14 residues long. As DNA, the CDR3 is TGTGCCAGCAGCGAAACAGGGTGGTCCTCCGAGCAGTACTTC. Translation gives CASSETGWSSEQYF.

The V call is TRBV5-4, the J call TRBJ2-5; a possible D gene is TRBD2 (6 bases). The germline V gene has CDR1 SGHNT and CDR2 YYREEE (reference sequence). The CDR3 length is 16 residues. Trimming left V 3 bases short and J 1 base short, with 16 bases between. CDR3 amino acids: CASSSERAKTQETQYF. The CDR3 DNA reads TGTGCCAGCAGCTCCGAGCGGGCTAAAACCCAAGAGACCCAGTACTTC.